This T cell receptor beta chain was recorded in a study of patients and donors after allogeneic stem cell transplantation. This CDR3 is 15 amino acids long. The J segment lost 10 bases and the V segment lost 0 bases, leaving 7 bases of the junction unmatched. This clonotype was seen only a few times. TCRdb fed the RT-PCR reads into MiXCR, producing one record per CDR3 protein. The sample carries approximately 170,000 distinct CDR3 sequences, nearly 25% recorded once. The sequence was collected from a human donor who was either an allogeneic HSCT recipient or a stem cell or donor lymphocyte infusion donor (not recorded which). It is not recorded whose cells these are; they may come from a transplant donor. The genes are TRBV12-3 or TRBV12-4 and TRBJ2-1; 9 nucleotides match TRBD2. The sequenced sample was blood, either unsorted or a sorted T cell fraction (not recorded which). DNA for the CDR3: TGTGCCAGCAGTTTAGCAGGGACTAGCTTTTTGGAGCAGTTCTTC. Encoded protein: CASSLAGTSFLEQFF.